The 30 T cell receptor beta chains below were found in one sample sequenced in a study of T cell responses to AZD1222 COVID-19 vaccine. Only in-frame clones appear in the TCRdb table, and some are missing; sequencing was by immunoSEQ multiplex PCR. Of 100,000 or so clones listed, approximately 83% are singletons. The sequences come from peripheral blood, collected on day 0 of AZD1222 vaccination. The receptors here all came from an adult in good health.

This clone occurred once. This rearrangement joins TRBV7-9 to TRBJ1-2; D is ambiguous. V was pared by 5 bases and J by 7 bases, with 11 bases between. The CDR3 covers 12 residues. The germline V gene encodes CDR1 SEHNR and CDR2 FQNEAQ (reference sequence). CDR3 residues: CASSRDPLGYTF. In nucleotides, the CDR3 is TGTGCCAGCAGCCGAGATCCACTTGGCTACACCTTC.

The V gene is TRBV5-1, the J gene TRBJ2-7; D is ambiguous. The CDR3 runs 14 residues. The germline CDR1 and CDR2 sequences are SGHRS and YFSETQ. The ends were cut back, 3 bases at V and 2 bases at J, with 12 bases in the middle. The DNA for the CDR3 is TGCGCCAGCAGCTCCGGTCTGGAGCCCTACGAGCAGTACTTC. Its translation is CASSSGLEPYEQYF.

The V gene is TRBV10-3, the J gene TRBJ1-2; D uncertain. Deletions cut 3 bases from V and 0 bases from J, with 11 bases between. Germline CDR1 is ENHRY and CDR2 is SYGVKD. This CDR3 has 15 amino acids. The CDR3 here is CAISDPGWANYGYTF. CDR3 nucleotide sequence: TGTGCCATCAGTGACCCCGGGTGGGCTAACTATGGCTACACCTTC.

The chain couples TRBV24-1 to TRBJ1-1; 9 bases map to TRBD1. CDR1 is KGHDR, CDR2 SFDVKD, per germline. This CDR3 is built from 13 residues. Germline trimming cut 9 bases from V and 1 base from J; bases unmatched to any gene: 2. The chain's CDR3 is CATGDRENTEAFF. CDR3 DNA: TGTGCCACCGGGGACAGGGAGAACACTGAAGCTTTCTTT.

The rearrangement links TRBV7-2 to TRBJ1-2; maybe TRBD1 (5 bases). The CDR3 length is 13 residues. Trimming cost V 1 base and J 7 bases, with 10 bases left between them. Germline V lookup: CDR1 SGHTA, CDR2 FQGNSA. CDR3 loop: CASSLDAGPGYTF. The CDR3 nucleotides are TGTGCCAGCAGCTTAGATGCAGGGCCTGGCTACACCTTC. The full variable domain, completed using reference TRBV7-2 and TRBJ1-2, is GAGVSQSPSNKVTEKGKDVELRCDPISGHTALYWYRQSLGQGLEFLIYFQGNSAPDKSGLPSDRFSAERTGGSVSTLTIQRTQQEDSAVYLCASSLDAGPGYTFGSGTRLTVV.

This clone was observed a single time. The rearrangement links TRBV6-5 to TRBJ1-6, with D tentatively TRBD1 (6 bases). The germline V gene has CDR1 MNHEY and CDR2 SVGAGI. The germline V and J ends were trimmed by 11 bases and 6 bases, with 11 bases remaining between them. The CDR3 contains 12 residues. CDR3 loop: CAEMTGNSPLHF. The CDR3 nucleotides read TGTGCCGAAATGACAGGTAATTCACCCCTCCACTTT.

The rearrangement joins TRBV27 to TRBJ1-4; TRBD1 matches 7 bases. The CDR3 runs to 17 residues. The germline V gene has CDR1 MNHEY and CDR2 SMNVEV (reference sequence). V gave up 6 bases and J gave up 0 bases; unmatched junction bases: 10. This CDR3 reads CASRPARGKPTNEKLFF. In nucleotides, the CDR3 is TGTGCCAGCAGACCGGCCAGGGGGAAACCAACTAATGAAAAACTGTTTTTT.

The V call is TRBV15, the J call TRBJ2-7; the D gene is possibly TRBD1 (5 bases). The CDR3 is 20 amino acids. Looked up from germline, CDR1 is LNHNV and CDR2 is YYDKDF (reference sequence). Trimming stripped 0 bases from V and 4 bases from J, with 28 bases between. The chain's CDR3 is CATSRDWIRNRQSLTYEQYF. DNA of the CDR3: TGTGCCACCAGCAGAGATTGGATCAGGAACCGACAGTCCTTAACTTACGAGCAGTACTTC.

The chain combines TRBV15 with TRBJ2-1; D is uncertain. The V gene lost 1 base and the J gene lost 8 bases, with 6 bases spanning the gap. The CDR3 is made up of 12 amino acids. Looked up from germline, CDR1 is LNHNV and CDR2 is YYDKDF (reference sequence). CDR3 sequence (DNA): TGTGCCACCAGCAGAGTCCCGTATGAGCAGTTCTTC. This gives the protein CATSRVPYEQFF. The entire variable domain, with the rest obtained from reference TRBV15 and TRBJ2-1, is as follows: DAMVIQNPRYQVTQFGKPVTLSCSQTLNHNVMYWYQQKSSQAPKLLFHYYDKDFNNEADTPDNFQSRRPNTSFCFLDIRSPGLGDTAMYLCATSRVPYEQFFGPGTRLTVL.

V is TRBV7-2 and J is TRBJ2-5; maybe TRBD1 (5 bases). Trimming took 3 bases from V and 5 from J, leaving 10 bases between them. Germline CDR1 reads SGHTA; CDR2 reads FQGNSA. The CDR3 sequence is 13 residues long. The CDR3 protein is CASSFRVRETQYF. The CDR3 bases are TGTGCCAGCAGCTTCAGGGTCCGGGAGACCCAGTACTTC.

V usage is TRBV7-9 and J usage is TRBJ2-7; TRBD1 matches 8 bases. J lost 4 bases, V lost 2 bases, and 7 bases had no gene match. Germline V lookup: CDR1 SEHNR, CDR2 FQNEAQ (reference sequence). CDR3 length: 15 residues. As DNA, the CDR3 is TGTGCCAGCAGCTTATCCGCAGGGGGCTGGTACGAGCAGTACTTC. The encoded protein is CASSLSAGGWYEQYF.

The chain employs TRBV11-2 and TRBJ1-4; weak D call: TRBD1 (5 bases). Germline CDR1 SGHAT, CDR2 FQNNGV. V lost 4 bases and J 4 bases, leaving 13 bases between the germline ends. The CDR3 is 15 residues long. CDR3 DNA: TGTGCCAGCAGCTGGGGTGGGGGTAGTAATGAAAAACTGTTTTTT. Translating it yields CASSWGGGSNEKLFF.

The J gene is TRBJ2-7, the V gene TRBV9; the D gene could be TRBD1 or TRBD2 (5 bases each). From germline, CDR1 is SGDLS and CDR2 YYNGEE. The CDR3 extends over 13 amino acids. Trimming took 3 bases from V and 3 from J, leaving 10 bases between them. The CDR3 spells CASSGQGDYEQYF. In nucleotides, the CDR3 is TGTGCCAGCAGCGGGCAGGGAGACTACGAGCAGTACTTC.

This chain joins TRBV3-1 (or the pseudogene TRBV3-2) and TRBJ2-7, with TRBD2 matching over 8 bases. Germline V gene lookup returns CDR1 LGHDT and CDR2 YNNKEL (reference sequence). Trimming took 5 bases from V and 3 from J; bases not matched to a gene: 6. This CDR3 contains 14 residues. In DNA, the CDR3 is TGTGCCAGCAGCTTTAGCGGGGATAGCTACGAGCAGTACTTC. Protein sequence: CASSFSGDSYEQYF.

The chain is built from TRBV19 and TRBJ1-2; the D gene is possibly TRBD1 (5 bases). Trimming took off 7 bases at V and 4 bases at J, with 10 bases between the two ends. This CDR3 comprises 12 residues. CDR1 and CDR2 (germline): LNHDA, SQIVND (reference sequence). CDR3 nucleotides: TGTGCCAGTAAAACGGGGGTCTATGGCTACACCTTC. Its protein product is CASKTGVYGYTF.

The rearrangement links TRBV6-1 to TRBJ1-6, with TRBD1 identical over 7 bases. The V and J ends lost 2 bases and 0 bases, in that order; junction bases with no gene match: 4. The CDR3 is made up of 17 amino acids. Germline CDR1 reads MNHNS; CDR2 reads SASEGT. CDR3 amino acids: CASSERGGLSYNSPLHF. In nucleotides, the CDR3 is TGTGCCAGCAGTGAACGAGGGGGCCTCTCCTATAATTCACCCCTCCACTTT.

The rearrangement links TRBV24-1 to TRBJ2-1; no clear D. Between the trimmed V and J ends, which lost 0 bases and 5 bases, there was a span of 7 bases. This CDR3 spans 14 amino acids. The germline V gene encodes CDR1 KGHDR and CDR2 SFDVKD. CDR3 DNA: TGTGCCACCAGTGATTTGATCGGACACAATGAGCAGTTCTTC. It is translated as CATSDLIGHNEQFF.

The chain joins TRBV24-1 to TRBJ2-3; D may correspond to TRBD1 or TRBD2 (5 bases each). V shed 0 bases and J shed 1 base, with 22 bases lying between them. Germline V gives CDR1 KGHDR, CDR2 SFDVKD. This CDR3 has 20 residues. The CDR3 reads CATSDLRGMLKGVGTDTQYF. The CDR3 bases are TGTGCCACCAGTGATTTGCGGGGAATGCTAAAAGGGGTCGGCACAGATACGCAGTATTTT.

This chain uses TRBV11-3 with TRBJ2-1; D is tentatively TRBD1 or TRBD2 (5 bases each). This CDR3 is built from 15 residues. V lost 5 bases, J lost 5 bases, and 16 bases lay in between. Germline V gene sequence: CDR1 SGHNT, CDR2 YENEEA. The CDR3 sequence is CASSPGRDPDNEQFF. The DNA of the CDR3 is TGTGCCAGCAGCCCGGGTCGGGACCCAGACAATGAGCAGTTCTTC.

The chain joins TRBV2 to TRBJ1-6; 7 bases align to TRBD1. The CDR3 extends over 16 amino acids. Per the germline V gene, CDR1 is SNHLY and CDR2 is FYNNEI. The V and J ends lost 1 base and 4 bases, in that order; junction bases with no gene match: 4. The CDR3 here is CASSEVIQGYNSPLHF. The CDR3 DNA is TGTGCCAGCAGTGAAGTAATACAGGGGTATAATTCACCCCTCCACTTT. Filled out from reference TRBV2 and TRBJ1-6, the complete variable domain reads EPEVTQTPSHQVTQMGQEVILRCVPISNHLYFYWYRQILGQKVEFLVSFYNNEISEKSEIFDDQFSVERPDGSNFTLKIRSTKLEDSAMYFCASSEVIQGYNSPLHFGNGTRLTVT.

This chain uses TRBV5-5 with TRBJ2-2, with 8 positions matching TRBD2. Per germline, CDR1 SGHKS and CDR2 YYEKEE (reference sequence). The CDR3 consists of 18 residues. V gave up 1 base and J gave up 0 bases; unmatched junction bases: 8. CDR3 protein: CASSLSLAGPANTGELFF. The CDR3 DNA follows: TGTGCCAGCAGCTTGTCGCTAGCGGGCCCGGCGAACACCGGGGAGCTGTTTTTT.

The DNA of the CDR3 is TGTGCCAGCAGTGCCAGCCGCACAGATACGCAGTATTTT. Translated: CASSASRTDTQYF. The genes are TRBV2 and TRBJ2-3; D not resolved. The V gene lost 4 bases and the J gene lost 1 base, with 6 bases spanning the gap. The germline V gene encodes CDR1 SNHLY and CDR2 FYNNEI. The CDR3 sequence is 13 residues long.

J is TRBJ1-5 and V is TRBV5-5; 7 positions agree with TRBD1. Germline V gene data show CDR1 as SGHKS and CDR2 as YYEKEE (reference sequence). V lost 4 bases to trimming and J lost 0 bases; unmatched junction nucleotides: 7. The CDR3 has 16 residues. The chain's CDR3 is CASSPGQDYSNQPQHF. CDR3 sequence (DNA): TGTGCCAGCAGCCCCGGACAGGATTATAGCAATCAGCCCCAGCATTTT. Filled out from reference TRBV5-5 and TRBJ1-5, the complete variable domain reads DAGVTQSPTHLIKTRGQQVTLRCSPISGHKSVSWYQQVLGQGPQFIFQYYEKEERGRGNFPDRFSARQFPNYSSELNVNALLLGDSALYLCASSPGQDYSNQPQHFGDGTRLSIL.

CDR3 loop: CASSPGTTQVWSAKNIQYF. For the CDR3, the DNA is TGTGCCAGCAGCCCCGGGACTACTCAGGTGTGGTCAGCTAAAAACATTCAGTACTTC. The rearrangement uses TRBV9 and TRBJ2-4; 7 nucleotides agree with TRBD2. Looked up from germline, CDR1 is SGDLS and CDR2 is YYNGEE. The trim removed 4 bases at V and 4 bases at J, leaving 20 bases unmatched. CDR3 length: 19 residues.

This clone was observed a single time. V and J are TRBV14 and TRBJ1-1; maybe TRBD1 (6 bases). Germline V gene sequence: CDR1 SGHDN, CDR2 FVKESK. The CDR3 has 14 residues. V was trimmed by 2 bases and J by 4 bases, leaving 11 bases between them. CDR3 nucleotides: TGTGCCAGCAGCCAATGGGGGGCCGGCACTGAAGCTTTCTTT. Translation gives CASSQWGAGTEAFF.

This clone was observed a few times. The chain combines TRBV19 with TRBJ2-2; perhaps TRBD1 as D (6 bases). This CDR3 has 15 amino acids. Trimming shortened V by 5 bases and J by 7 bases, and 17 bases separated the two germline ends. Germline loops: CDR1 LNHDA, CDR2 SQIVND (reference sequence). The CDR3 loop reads CASSLRQASGGELFF. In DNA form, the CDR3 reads TGTGCCAGTAGTCTACGACAGGCTTCGGGCGGGGAGCTGTTTTTT.

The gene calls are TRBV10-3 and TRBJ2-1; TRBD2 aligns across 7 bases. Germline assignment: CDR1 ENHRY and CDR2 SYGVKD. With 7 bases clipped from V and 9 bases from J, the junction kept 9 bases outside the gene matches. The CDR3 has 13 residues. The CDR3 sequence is CAITSGNSGEQFF. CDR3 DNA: TGTGCCATCACCAGCGGGAATAGTGGTGAGCAGTTCTTC.

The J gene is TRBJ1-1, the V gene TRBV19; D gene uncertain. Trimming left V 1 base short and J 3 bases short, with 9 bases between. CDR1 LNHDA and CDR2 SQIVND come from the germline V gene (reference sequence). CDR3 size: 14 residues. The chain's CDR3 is CASSIAGLYTEAFF. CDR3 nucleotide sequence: TGTGCCAGTAGTATAGCCGGGCTGTACACTGAAGCTTTCTTT.

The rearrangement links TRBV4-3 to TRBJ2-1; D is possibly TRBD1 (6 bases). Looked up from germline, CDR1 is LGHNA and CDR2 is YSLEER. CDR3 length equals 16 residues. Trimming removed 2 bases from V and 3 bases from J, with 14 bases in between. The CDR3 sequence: CASSQTTGLLYNEQFF. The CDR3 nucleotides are TGCGCCAGCAGCCAAACAACAGGGCTCCTCTACAATGAGCAGTTCTTC.

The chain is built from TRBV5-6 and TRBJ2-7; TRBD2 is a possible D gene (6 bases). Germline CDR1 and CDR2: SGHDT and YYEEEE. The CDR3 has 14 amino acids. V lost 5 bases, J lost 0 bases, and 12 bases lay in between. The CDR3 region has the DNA TGTGCCAGCAGTCCCCGGGGGAGCTCCTACGAGCAGTACTTC. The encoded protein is CASSPRGSSYEQYF. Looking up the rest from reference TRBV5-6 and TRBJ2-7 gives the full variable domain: DAGVTQSPTHLIKTRGQQVTLRCSPKSGHDTVSWYQQALGQGPQFIFQYYEEEERQRGNFPDRFSGHQFPNYSSELNVNALLLGDSALYLCASSPRGSSYEQYFGPGTRLTVT.